The next 2 T cell receptor beta chains were all read from a single sample in a study of blood T cell repertoires in COVID-19. Profiled with immunoSEQ multiplex PCR; TCRdb holds only in-frame clones, not every one. Of some 380,000 clones in the sample, about 90% were seen once. The sequencing sample was made of peripheral blood. The receptors come from a man between 18 and 29 years old with active or convalescent COVID-19.

This chain joins TRBV6-1 and TRBJ2-7; 9 bases agree with TRBD2. Germline V gene lookup returns CDR1 MNHNS and CDR2 SASEGT. V gave up 5 bases and J gave up 3 bases; unmatched junction bases: 8. The CDR3 runs 15 residues. The CDR3 DNA is TGTGCCAGCAGTCCGCCGGGAGCGGGGGGCTACGAGCAGTACTTC. It specifies CASSPPGAGGYEQYF.

V and J are TRBV28 and TRBJ2-2; 7 bases are a match to TRBD1. The CDR3 is 13 amino acids. After removal of 5 bases from V and 7 bases from J, the junction contained 4 bases not matched to a gene. Germline loops: CDR1 MDHEN, CDR2 SYDVKM. The CDR3 spells CASSTTGVGELFF. The CDR3 region has the DNA TGTGCCAGCAGTACTACAGGGGTCGGGGAGCTGTTTTTT.